What follows are 11 T cell receptor beta chains derived from one specimen sequenced in a study of T cell changes during pregnancy in multiple sclerosis. The protocol was immunoSEQ multiplex PCR, while the TCRdb copy is restricted to in-frame clones and leaves out a portion. The sample contains some 95,000 clones, 80% to 95% of which appear only once. Sequences were derived from peripheral blood, sampled in the first trimester of pregnancy. The receptors derive from a female donor with multiple sclerosis, enrolled in a pregnancy study.

The V gene is TRBV6-5, the J gene TRBJ2-1; D perhaps matches TRBD1 (5 bases). Trimming took 7 bases from V and 1 from J, leaving 14 bases between them. CDR3 size: 15 residues. CDR1 is MNHEY and CDR2 is SVGAGI in the germline V gene. CDR3 coding DNA: TGTGCCAGCAAAAACACAGGCAATTCCTACAATGAGCAGTTCTTC. It encodes CASKNTGNSYNEQFF.

The CDR3: CASSPISGQETQYF. Here the CDR3 DNA reads TGTGCCAGCTCACCGATTAGCGGTCAAGAGACCCAGTACTTC. The V and J genes are TRBV18 and TRBJ2-5, with D perhaps matching TRBD2 (6 bases). With 3 bases removed from V and 2 bases from J, the gap between germline ends came to 10 bases. The germline gives CDR1 KGHSH, CDR2 LQKENI. The CDR3 is made up of 14 amino acids.

V gene TRBV28 combines with J gene TRBJ1-5; 7 bases are shared with TRBD1. CDR3 size: 15 residues. V shed 4 bases and J 6 bases; nucleotides not matched to a gene: 9. Germline V gene lookup returns CDR1 MDHEN and CDR2 SYDVKM. CDR3 nucleotides: TGTGCCAGCAGTTCTCTCACAGGGGCGGGTCAGCCCCAGCATTTT. Translating it yields CASSSLTGAGQPQHF.

V is TRBV7-2 and J is TRBJ1-2; a weak D match, TRBD1 (6 bases). V lost 10 bases and J lost 3, with 9 bases in between. Per the germline V gene, CDR1 is SGHTA and CDR2 is FQGNSA. The length of the CDR3 is 11 residues. The CDR3 loop is CATRQDYGYTF. The CDR3 nucleotides are TGTGCCACCCGACAGGACTATGGCTACACCTTC.

In DNA form, the CDR3 reads TGTGCAAATCGACCTTCGGGAAAGAACACTGAAGCTTTCTTT. Residues: CANRPSGKNTEAFF. The genes are TRBV30 and TRBJ1-1; D gene unclear. The CDR3 is 14 residues long. CDR1 and CDR2 (germline): GTSNPN, SVGIG (reference sequence).

The V and J genes are TRBV6-6 and TRBJ1-5; TRBD1 matches 8 bases. The CDR3 is made up of 14 amino acids. Germline CDR1 and CDR2: MNHNY and SVGAGI (reference sequence). After removal of 5 bases from V and 7 bases from J, the junction contained 7 bases not matched to a gene. This CDR3 reads CASSPGQGRQPQHF. Here the CDR3 DNA reads TGTGCCAGCAGTCCAGGACAGGGAAGGCAGCCCCAGCATTTT.

This clone appeared a single time. The J gene is TRBJ2-7, the V gene TRBV7-8; D gene ambiguous. Looked up from germline, CDR1 is SGHVS and CDR2 is FQNEAQ. Between the trimmed V and J ends, which lost 4 bases and 1 base, there was a span of 20 bases. There are 17 residues in the CDR3. The CDR3 bases are TGTGCCAGCAGCTCTTCCACTACATTATCTACTTCCTACGAGCAGTACTTC. It is translated as CASSSSTTLSTSYEQYF.

The gene calls are TRBV7-9 and TRBJ1-2; a possible D gene is TRBD1 (5 bases). This CDR3 spans 13 amino acids. The ends were cut back, 5 bases at V and 4 bases at J, with 11 bases in the middle. Germline assignment: CDR1 SEHNR and CDR2 FQNEAQ (reference sequence). The CDR3 spells CASSVGGTYGYTF. CDR3 sequence (DNA): TGTGCCAGCAGCGTGGGCGGGACCTATGGCTACACCTTC.

The rearrangement uses TRBV9 and TRBJ1-4; D not resolved. Germline CDR1 and CDR2: SGDLS and YYNGEE. CDR3 size: 15 residues. V lost 1 base and J lost 0, with 7 bases in between. CDR3 DNA sequence: TGTGCCAGCAGCGTATACGGTGCAACTAATGAAAAACTGTTTTTT. This gives the protein CASSVYGATNEKLFF.

The chain couples TRBV28 to TRBJ2-7; 7 nucleotides match TRBD2. There are 14 residues in the CDR3. CDR1 MDHEN and CDR2 SYDVKM come from the germline V gene. Trimming took 6 bases from V and 4 from J; bases not matched to a gene: 9. This CDR3 reads CASSIGGGSYEQYF. The CDR3 coding sequence is TGTGCCAGCAGCATCGGGGGAGGGAGTTACGAGCAGTACTTC.

The rearrangement joins TRBV7-3 to TRBJ2-1; weak D call: TRBD1 (5 bases). The germline V and J ends were trimmed by 4 bases and 4 bases, with 8 bases remaining between them. The CDR3 runs 13 residues. The germline CDR1 and CDR2 sequences are SGHTA and FQGTGA. The CDR3 region is CASSSDSYNEQFF. The CDR3 DNA sequence: TGTGCCAGCAGCTCAGACAGTTACAATGAGCAGTTCTTC.